One and the same sample provided the 5 T cell receptor beta chains below, sequenced in a study of blood T cell repertoires in COVID-19. The method was immunoSEQ multiplex PCR; TCRdb's version includes in-frame clones alone and lacks a portion of them. The sample includes about 170,000 clones, about nine tenths of them seen just once. Specimen: peripheral blood. These TCRs come from a young man with COVID-19, enrolled during active disease.

This rearrangement joins TRBV30 to TRBJ1-1; a possible D gene is TRBD1 (5 bases). V was pared by 0 bases and J by 3 bases, with 14 bases between. The V gene's germline CDR1 is GTSNPN and CDR2 SVGIG (reference sequence). This CDR3 has 15 amino acids. Here the CDR3 reads CAWSVSRVVDTEAFF. The CDR3 bases are TGTGCCTGGAGTGTCTCCAGGGTGGTAGACACTGAAGCTTTCTTT.

The DNA of the CDR3 is TGTGCCAGCAGCCAAGCAAACTCTGGAAACACCATATATTTT. It specifies CASSQANSGNTIYF. The V gene is TRBV14, the J gene TRBJ1-3, with D uncertain. The CDR3 sequence is 14 residues long. The ends were cut back, 1 base at V and 0 bases at J, with 4 bases in the middle. Germline V gene sequence: CDR1 SGHDN, CDR2 FVKESK.

The chain uses TRBV7-9 and TRBJ1-2, with D perhaps matching TRBD1 (5 bases). Germline CDR1 is SEHNR and CDR2 is FQNEAQ (reference sequence). CDR3 length: 14 residues. Trimming took off 7 bases at V and 2 bases at J, with 14 bases between the two ends. The CDR3 nucleotides are TGTGCCAGCATCCCGGCAGGGAAGAACTATGGCTACACCTTC. Residues: CASIPAGKNYGYTF.

The rearrangement joins TRBV4-1 to TRBJ1-4; the D gene is possibly TRBD1 (6 bases). Germline values: CDR1 MGHRA, CDR2 YSYEKL. V shed 8 bases and J shed 0 bases, with 13 bases lying between them. The CDR3 is made up of 15 amino acids. Here the CDR3 reads CASQPRQATNEKLFF. As DNA, the CDR3 is TGCGCCAGCCAGCCACGACAGGCAACTAATGAAAAACTGTTTTTT.

The chain links TRBV19 to TRBJ1-1; no firm D call. The germline V gene has CDR1 LNHDA and CDR2 SQIVND (reference sequence). The CDR3 is made up of 14 amino acids. Trimming removed 5 bases at V and 4 bases at J, with 14 bases between. DNA of the CDR3: TGTGCCAGTAGTCCGTGGGCGGGAGGCACTGAAGCTTTCTTT. It is translated as CASSPWAGGTEAFF.